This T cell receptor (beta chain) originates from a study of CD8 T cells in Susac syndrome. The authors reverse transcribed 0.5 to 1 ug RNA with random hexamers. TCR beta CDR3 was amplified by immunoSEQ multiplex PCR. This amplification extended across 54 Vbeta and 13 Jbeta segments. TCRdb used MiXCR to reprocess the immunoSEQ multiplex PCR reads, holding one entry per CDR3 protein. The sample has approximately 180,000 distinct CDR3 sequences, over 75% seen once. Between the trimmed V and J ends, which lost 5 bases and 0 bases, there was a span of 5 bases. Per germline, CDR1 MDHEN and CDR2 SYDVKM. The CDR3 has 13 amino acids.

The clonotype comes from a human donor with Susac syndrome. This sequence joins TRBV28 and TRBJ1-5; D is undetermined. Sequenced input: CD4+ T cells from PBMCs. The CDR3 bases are TGTGCCAGCAGTAAAGTTAGCAATCAGCCCCAGCATTTT. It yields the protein CASSKVSNQPQHF.